The T cell receptor beta chain under discussion was sequenced for a study of blood T cell repertoires in COVID-19. The CDR3 length is 14 residues. V was clipped by 6 bases and J by 7 bases; unmatched bases: 7. Germline values: CDR1 MNHEY, CDR2 SVGAGI. Authors' analysis steps: By means of reference gene primer amplification, nucleated cell counts were estimated. Sequenced by immunoSEQ multiplex PCR; TCRdb stores in-frame clones only, minus some. V and J calls and clone size are as listed in that table; D and trimming were resolved from the DNA. The table has 50,000 to 55,000 clones, approximately 87% seen once.

The chain links TRBV6-5 to TRBJ2-1, with 9 positions matching TRBD2. Sequenced input: peripheral blood. The receptor was isolated from a man between 50 and 59 years old with acute or convalescent COVID-19. The CDR3 reads CASSRGREGNEQFF. For the CDR3, the DNA is TGTGCCAGCAGCCGCGGGAGGGAGGGGAATGAGCAGTTCTTC.